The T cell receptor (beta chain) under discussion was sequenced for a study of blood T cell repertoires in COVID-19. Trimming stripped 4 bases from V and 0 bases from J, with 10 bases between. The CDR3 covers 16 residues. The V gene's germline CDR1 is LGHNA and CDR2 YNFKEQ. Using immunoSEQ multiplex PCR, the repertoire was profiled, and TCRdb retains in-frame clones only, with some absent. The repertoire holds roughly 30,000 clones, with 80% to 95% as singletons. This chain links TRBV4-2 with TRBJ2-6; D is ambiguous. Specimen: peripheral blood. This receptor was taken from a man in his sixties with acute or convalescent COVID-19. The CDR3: CASSPQYSSGANVLTF. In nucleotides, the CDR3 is TGTGCCAGCAGCCCGCAATACAGCTCTGGGGCCAACGTCCTGACTTTC.